These 6 T cell receptor beta chains came from one sample sequenced in a study of neurological immune-mediated disorders. TCRdb re-analysed the 5' RACE reads in MiXCR, keeping a single row per CDR3 protein. The repertoire consists of tens of thousands of distinct CDR3 sequences, with roughly 2.6% occurring once and the leading ten covering more than 0.95%. The specimen was PBMCs. The receptors shown here come from a woman aged 25 to 39 with multiple sclerosis.

This clonotype appeared many times. The chain employs TRBV29-1 and TRBJ1-1; weak D call: TRBD1 (5 bases). Germline loops: CDR1 SQVTM, CDR2 ANQGSEA. This CDR3 region has 12 residues. The ends were cut back, 4 bases at V and 11 bases at J, with 17 bases in the middle. CDR3 nucleotides: TGCAGCGTTGGGGGACGGATCCTTGTGGCTTTCTTT. Protein: CSVGGRILVAFF.

This clonotype has a count of ten or more. V and J are TRBV29-1 and TRBJ2-2, with TRBD1 as a possible D gene (5 bases). Trimming removed 6 bases at V and 2 bases at J, with 10 bases between. Germline V gene sequence: CDR1 SQVTM, CDR2 ANQGSEA. The CDR3 covers 13 residues. The CDR3 DNA sequence: TGCAGCGTGGACACCTCCAACACCGGGGAGCTGTTTTTT. This encodes CSVDTSNTGELFF.

This clonotype was picked up many times. V and J are TRBV7-2 and TRBJ2-1, with TRBD2 matching 15 bases. The CDR3 consists of 20 residues. Per the germline V gene, CDR1 is SGHTA and CDR2 is FQGNSA. Losses at the gene ends were 4 bases for V and 7 bases for J; bases not matched to a gene: 17. CDR3 sequence reads: CASSYNRPRTSGRAFNEQFF. The CDR3 region has the DNA TGTGCCAGCAGCTACAATCGCCCCAGGACTAGCGGGAGGGCCTTTAATGAGCAGTTCTTC. Combining the CDR3 with reference TRBV7-2 and TRBJ2-1 gives the whole variable domain GAGVSQSPSNKVTEKGKDVELRCDPISGHTALYWYRQSLGQGLEFLIYFQGNSAPDKSGLPSDRFSAERTGGSVSTLTIQRTQQEDSAVYLCASSYNRPRTSGRAFNEQFFGPGTRLTVL.

This clonotype was counted many times. This chain joins TRBV12-3 or TRBV12-4 and TRBJ1-6, with TRBD1 matching 7 bases. The V and J ends lost 3 bases and 6 bases, in that order; junction bases with no gene match: 5. This CDR3 contains 15 residues. CDR3 sequence: CASSLTGQLNSPLHF. The CDR3 nucleotides are TGTGCCAGCAGTTTGACGGGACAGCTTAATTCACCCCTCCACTTT.

At least ten counts were recorded for this clonotype. The gene calls are TRBV7-2 and TRBJ2-1; 9 bases align to TRBD2. Germline V gene lookup returns CDR1 SGHTA and CDR2 FQGNSA. V lost 6 bases, J lost 11 bases, and 8 bases stayed unmatched. The CDR3 totals 13 residues. CDR3 sequence (DNA): TGTGCCAGCAGTTTTAGCGGGAGTCCCAAGCAGTTCTTC. It translates to CASSFSGSPKQFF.

This clonotype was observed many times. J is TRBJ1-2 and V is TRBV24-1; D remains unclear. Deletions cut 4 bases from V and 4 bases from J, with 9 bases between. Germline V lookup: CDR1 KGHDR, CDR2 SFDVKD. The CDR3 totals 13 residues. The CDR3 nucleotides read TGTGCCACCAGTGACTCTCATGGCTATGGCTACACCTTC. Translating it yields CATSDSHGYGYTF.